This section outlines one TCR beta chain sequence together with its context. Only in-frame clones appear in the TCRdb table, and some are missing; sequencing was by immunoSEQ multiplex PCR. The table includes over 150,000 clones, 75% to 90% detected once. The sample originates from a study of blood T cell repertoires in COVID-19. The CDR3 contains 16 residues. V lost 3 bases and J lost 8, with 22 bases in between. CDR1 and CDR2 (germline): LGHDT, YNNKEL (reference sequence). Two negative PCRs, clearance, or symptom resolution had been documented for recovered Cohort 3 donors. Sequenced input: PBMCs or T cells enriched from blood (not recorded which). This TCR was sampled from a woman under 40 who had recovered from COVID-19. This chain connects TRBV3-1 (or the pseudogene TRBV3-2) to TRBJ1-2, with a possible D match to TRBD1 (6 bases). The CDR3 region has the DNA TGTGCCAGCAGCCAGACATACAGGGACCTAGAAGGCGGCTACACCTTC. This gives the protein CASSQTYRDLEGGYTF.